This TCR beta chain is from a study of T cell repertoires in aging, cancer and after chemotherapy. Study details: Donors were grouped into six age bands spanning 30 or younger through 70 or older.

This CDR3 spans 14 amino acids. Germline values: CDR1 SGHNT, CDR2 YYREEE (reference sequence). V trimming: 2 bases; J trimming: 10 bases; junction bases outside the gene matches: 4. Study-level points and caveats: Loss of evenness, beyond lost richness, contributed to age-related TCR diversity decline in cancer patients. The repertoire data cannot show anything about immunological memory following chemotherapy.

This clonotype was counted between two and nine times. No antigen is known for it. Peripheral blood genomic DNA, not sorted cells or RNA, was the template. Rearranged V-D-J TRB sequences were amplified with a mixed TRB-A/B primer pool. TCRdb reprocessed the multiplex PCR reads via MiXCR and lists one record per CDR3 protein. The data show some 2,600 distinct CDR3 sequences, approximately 50% seen once. The chain joins TRBV5-4 to TRBJ1-6; 9 nucleotides agree with TRBD1. Sample: blood. This receptor was taken from a human donor with a blood cancer. The CDR3 DNA reads as TGTGCCAGCAGCTTCGGACAGGGGACCTCACCCCTCCACTTT. Protein product: CASSFGQGTSPLHF.